The next 10 T cell receptor beta chains were all read from a single sample in a study of read filtering for tumor transcriptome and immune sequencing. The library was built from roughly 400 ng RNA with molecular barcoded adaptors for alpha/delta and beta/gamma chains. TCRdb used MiXCR to reprocess the reads, holding one entry per CDR3 protein. Among 20,000 to 25,000 distinct CDR3 sequences listed, roughly an eighth were seen once. The sample was a population of CD138-negative cells sorted from bone marrow. The source of these receptors is a donor aged 40 or over with multiple myeloma.

In regard to this clonotype: This may be a read error, as it is one base from a much larger clone. This chain joins TRBV20-1 and TRBJ2-1; D is undetermined. The CDR3 loop spans 15 amino acids. The germline V and J ends were trimmed by 1 base and 5 bases, with 15 bases remaining between them. Germline loops: CDR1 DFQATT, CDR2 SNEGSKA (reference sequence). DNA for the CDR3: TGCAGTGCTAGAGCGGCCCCGGCCCCGCACAATGAGCAGTTCTTC. This codes for CSARAAPAPHNEQFF.

This clonotype was observed many times. J is TRBJ2-1 and V is TRBV7-9; the D is unclear. This CDR3 spans 12 amino acids. Germline V gene data show CDR1 as SEHNR and CDR2 as FQNEAQ (reference sequence). Trimming removed 3 bases at V and 8 bases at J, with 8 bases between. CDR3 DNA: TGTGCCAGCAGCTTGGGCGTCGATGAGCAGTTCTTC. This sequence encodes CASSLGVDEQFF.

The chain recombines TRBV6-6 with TRBJ2-7; D uncertain. This CDR3 is built from 12 residues. V was shortened by 6 bases and J by 0 bases, with 6 bases between the two germline ends. From germline, CDR1 is MNHNY and CDR2 SVGAGI (reference sequence). The CDR3 loop is CASSVNSYEQYF. The CDR3 nucleotides are TGTGCCAGCAGCGTAAACTCCTACGAGCAGTACTTC.

The sample holds many counts of this clonotype. The CDR3 protein is CASSQAGAGANVLTF. Here the CDR3 DNA reads TGTGCCAGCAGCCAAGCGGGAGCTGGGGCCAACGTCCTGACTTTC. The chain uses TRBV3-1 and TRBJ2-6, with D perhaps TRBD2 (6 bases). Germline CDR1 LGHDT, CDR2 YNNKEL (reference sequence). CDR3 length: 15 residues. V lost 1 base and J lost 2, with 6 bases in between.

The V and J genes are TRBV20-1 and TRBJ2-7; 10 nucleotides match TRBD1. The V segment lost 4 bases and the J segment 8 bases; nucleotides outside the gene matches: 17. The CDR3 contains 16 residues. Germline V CDR1 and CDR2: DFQATT, SNEGSKA (reference sequence). CDR3 in DNA: TGCAGTGCTAAGAAGCATGCCCAGGACAGGGGGTTGAAGCAGTACTTC. This codes for CSAKKHAQDRGLKQYF.

This clonotype was seen repeatedly, ten times or more. The chain combines TRBV12-3 or TRBV12-4 with TRBJ2-6; a possible D gene is TRBD1 (5 bases). The CDR3 runs to 15 residues. With 6 bases removed from V and 0 bases from J, the gap between germline ends came to 9 bases. The CDR3 reads CASRNRTSGANVLTF. The CDR3 nucleotides are TGTGCCAGCAGAAACAGGACCTCTGGGGCCAACGTCCTGACTTTC.

This clonotype was counted at least ten times. The chain couples TRBV27 to TRBJ1-2; 9 bases map to TRBD1. CDR1 MNHEY and CDR2 SMNVEV come from the germline V gene (reference sequence). The CDR3 sequence is 13 residues long. V lost 7 bases and J lost 6; bases outside the gene matches: 6. The CDR3 loop is CASTNRGLNGYTF. As DNA, the CDR3 is TGTGCCAGCACGAACAGGGGGCTTAATGGCTACACCTTC.

As for this clonotype: A read error may be the cause here, since a much bigger clone is one base away. The chain links TRBV5-4 to TRBJ2-1, with 7 bases that match TRBD1. This CDR3 comprises 12 residues. The germline gives CDR1 SGHNT, CDR2 YYREEE (reference sequence). The CDR3 sequence is CASSRDSSEQLF. The CDR3 DNA is TGTGCCAGCAGCCGGGACAGCAGTGAGCAGCTCTTC.

J is TRBJ2-3 and V is TRBV5-1; 12 bases match TRBD2. This CDR3 is built from 16 residues. Germline CDR1 is SGHRS and CDR2 is YFSETQ. J was trimmed by 4 bases and V by 4 bases; bases with no gene match: 7. The CDR3 nucleotides are TGCGCCAGCAGCACCCCGGGACTAGCGGGTTCAGATACGCAGTATTTT. This sequence encodes CASSTPGLAGSDTQYF.

This clonotype was detected ten times or more. The chain carries TRBV20-1 and TRBJ2-4; D is possibly TRBD2 (5 bases). The V gene lost 6 bases and the J gene lost 3 bases, with 21 bases spanning the gap. Per germline, CDR1 DFQATT and CDR2 SNEGSKA (reference sequence). The CDR3 runs 16 residues. The CDR3 nucleotides read TGCAGTGCCCCTGATTTAAACGAGGGCGGCAAAAACATTCAGTACTTC. This codes for CSAPDLNEGGKNIQYF.